Below, 21 T cell receptor beta chains from the same sample are listed, as sequenced in a study of cytomegalovirus exposure and HLA in healthy donors. This PCR relied on a set of 60 Vbeta primers and 13 Jbeta primers. Generated by immunoSEQ multiplex PCR, the TCRdb table keeps only in-frame clones and is missing some. The table has roughly 250,000 clones, over 70% seen once. Sequences were obtained from PBMCs. These receptors were obtained from a girl aged 2-10 years in good health and CMV-seronegative.

Only a few counts were recorded for this clone. The chain couples TRBV18 to TRBJ1-1, with D possibly being TRBD1 (6 bases). Germline V gene data show CDR1 as KGHSH and CDR2 as LQKENI. Deletions cut 8 bases from V and 5 bases from J, with 18 bases between. This CDR3 region has 14 residues. The CDR3 coding sequence is TGTGCCAGCACTAATGGACAGCCGGGGACTGAAGCTTTCTTT. It translates to CASTNGQPGTEAFF.

The chain recombines TRBV6-5 with TRBJ1-2; TRBD1 might be the D (5 bases). The CDR3 covers 15 residues. Germline CDR1 MNHEY, CDR2 SVGAGI. V was pared by 0 bases and J by 3 bases, with 11 bases between. The CDR3 reads CASSYSIGAHYGYTF. The CDR3 bases are TGTGCCAGCAGTTACTCGATTGGGGCACACTATGGCTACACCTTC.

This clone was counted only a few times. CDR3 sequence reads: CASSQAGSLNEQFF. DNA of the CDR3: TGTGCCAGCAGTCAAGCGGGGTCGTTAAATGAGCAGTTCTTC. This rearrangement joins TRBV28 to TRBJ2-1; 7 bases agree with TRBD2. The CDR3 totals 14 residues. The germline V gene encodes CDR1 MDHEN and CDR2 SYDVKM. V was clipped by 5 bases and J by 7 bases; unmatched bases: 8.

The genes are TRBV5-4 and TRBJ2-1, with 7 bases identical to TRBD2. The V gene's germline CDR1 is SGHNT and CDR2 YYREEE (reference sequence). This CDR3 comprises 15 residues. With V trimmed by 4 bases and J by 8 bases, 12 bases remained unmatched. Written as DNA, the CDR3 is TGTGCCAGCAGCCGAACCAGCGGGATCGGAGATGAGCAGTTCTTC. The encoded protein is CASSRTSGIGDEQFF.

This clone was detected only a few times. Written as DNA, the CDR3 is TGCGCCAGCAGCCCCCGCAGACTTAATGAAAAACTGTTTTTT. The encoded protein is CASSPRRLNEKLFF. The gene calls are TRBV5-1 and TRBJ1-4; no clear D gene. Germline values: CDR1 SGHRS, CDR2 YFSETQ. Trimming shortened V by 4 bases and J by 4 bases, and 11 bases separated the two germline ends. This CDR3 contains 14 residues.

The J gene is TRBJ2-2, the V gene TRBV27; TRBD2 matches at 14 bases. The V and J ends lost 1 base and 6 bases, in that order; junction bases with no gene match: 7. Germline CDR1 reads MNHEY; CDR2 reads SMNVEV (reference sequence). The CDR3 has 18 amino acids. In DNA form, the CDR3 reads TGTGCCAGCAGTTTATTCGGAGGGACTAGCGGGAGCGCCGGGGAGCTGTTTTTT. Amino acids: CASSLFGGTSGSAGELFF.

The rearrangement uses TRBV28 and TRBJ2-6; D remains ambiguous. Per germline, CDR1 MDHEN and CDR2 SYDVKM. Deletions cut 6 bases from V and 0 bases from J, with 9 bases between. This CDR3 is built from 15 residues. CDR3 coding DNA: TGTGCCAGCAGCCCTGCTAGCTCTGGGGCCAACGTCCTGACTTTC. This gives the protein CASSPASSGANVLTF.

CDR3 sequence reads: CASSAKQGAGTEAFF. The CDR3 coding sequence is TGTGCCAGCAGCGCTAAACAGGGGGCTGGCACTGAAGCTTTCTTT. V and J are TRBV9 and TRBJ1-1, with 9 bases identical to TRBD1. The CDR3 length is 15 residues. The germline gives CDR1 SGDLS, CDR2 YYNGEE. V lost 3 bases to trimming and J lost 4 bases; unmatched junction nucleotides: 7.

The chain joins TRBV27 to TRBJ1-5, with no clear D. This CDR3 contains 14 residues. The germline CDR1 and CDR2 sequences are MNHEY and SMNVEV (reference sequence). V lost 3 bases and J lost 1, with 7 bases in between. CDR3 coding DNA: TGTGCCAGCAGTTTTGGCAGAAGCAATCAGCCCCAGCATTTT. Translation: CASSFGRSNQPQHF.

A single count supports this clone. The CDR3 sequence is CSVLDNSYEQYF. The CDR3 DNA follows: TGCAGCGTTTTGGACAACTCCTACGAGCAGTACTTC. J is TRBJ2-7 and V is TRBV29-1; possibly TRBD1 for D (5 bases). V lost 5 bases, J lost 0 bases, and 8 bases lay in between. The length of the CDR3 is 12 residues. The V gene's germline CDR1 is SQVTM and CDR2 ANQGSEA.

The CDR3 region has the DNA TGTGCCAGCAGCCGAAATAGCGGGGGATGGTACAATGAGCAGTTCTTC. Amino acids: CASSRNSGGWYNEQFF. V usage is TRBV11-3 and J usage is TRBJ2-1; 9 bases line up with TRBD2. J gave up 4 bases and V 5 bases, and 9 bases lay outside the gene matches. The CDR3 is 16 amino acids. CDR1 SGHNT and CDR2 YENEEA come from the germline V gene.

The V and J genes are TRBV4-2 and TRBJ2-5, with a weak D call TRBD2 (6 bases). This CDR3 has 17 residues. Germline CDR1 LGHNA, CDR2 YNFKEQ. The V end lost 0 bases, the J end lost 2 bases, and 16 bases lay between the germline ends. The CDR3 here is CASSQEGRPAEQETQYF. In DNA form, the CDR3 reads TGTGCCAGCAGCCAAGAGGGGAGGCCGGCGGAACAAGAGACCCAGTACTTC.

The chain uses TRBV5-1 and TRBJ2-7; tentative D call: TRBD2 (6 bases). Germline values: CDR1 SGHRS, CDR2 YFSETQ. Trimming cost V 0 bases and J 3 bases, with 7 bases left between them. This CDR3 spans 13 amino acids. CDR3 sequence: CASSLGLVYEQYF. DNA of the CDR3: TGCGCCAGCAGCTTGGGACTAGTCTACGAGCAGTACTTC.

This clone turned up a few times. This rearrangement joins TRBV7-9 to TRBJ2-1; D is ambiguous. V was clipped by 4 bases and J by 5 bases, with 6 bases between them. Germline V gene sequence: CDR1 SEHNR, CDR2 FQNEAQ (reference sequence). The CDR3 runs 12 residues. The CDR3 spells CASSYGNNEQFF. The DNA for the CDR3 is TGTGCCAGCAGCTACGGTAACAATGAGCAGTTCTTC.

The chain links TRBV7-9 to TRBJ2-1; 9 positions agree with TRBD2. Germline V gene sequence: CDR1 SEHNR, CDR2 FQNEAQ (reference sequence). V dropped 5 bases and J dropped 9; count of bases not matched to a gene: 17. The CDR3 covers 17 residues. CDR3 residues: CASSPGTSPTVPGEQFF. DNA for the CDR3: TGTGCCAGCAGCCCAGGGACTAGCCCCACGGTCCCGGGTGAGCAGTTCTTC.

The count of this clone is one. This rearrangement joins TRBV11-2 to TRBJ1-4, with D possibly TRBD1 on 5 matching bases. The CDR3 covers 14 residues. V was pared by 1 base and J by 8 bases, with 11 bases between. From germline, CDR1 is SGHAT and CDR2 FQNNGV. The CDR3, as DNA: TGTGCCAGCAGCTTAGCTCAGGGTAGCGAAAAACTGTTTTTT. Its translation: CASSLAQGSEKLFF.

In its sample, this clone was seen once. V is TRBV5-1 and J is TRBJ1-3; D remains ambiguous. The CDR3 has 14 residues. The ends were cut back, 4 bases at V and 0 bases at J, with 8 bases in the middle. Germline CDR1 is SGHRS and CDR2 is YFSETQ. The CDR3 coding sequence is TGCGCCAGCAGCCCAGCGAGCTCTGGAAACACCATATATTTT. Protein: CASSPASSGNTIYF.

This clone was picked up a small number of times. In DNA, the CDR3 is TGTGCCAGCAGCTTAGCTCAACTAGCGGGAGGCCCTAGACTCTACGAGCAGTACTTC. This encodes CASSLAQLAGGPRLYEQYF. The chain links TRBV7-8 to TRBJ2-7; 12 nucleotides agree with TRBD2. V dropped 0 bases and J dropped 3; count of bases not matched to a gene: 12. Germline V gene data show CDR1 as SGHVS and CDR2 as FQNEAQ. The CDR3 has 19 amino acids.

This sequence joins TRBV23-1 and TRBJ1-4; D is possibly TRBD1 (5 bases). TRBV23-1 falls under the ORF class, with uncertain function. This CDR3 is 14 amino acids long. V lost 7 bases and J 6 bases, leaving 15 bases between the germline ends. The CDR3 DNA follows: TGCGCCAGCAAACAGGCTCCGGCAGATGAAAAACTGTTTTTT. Amino acids: CASKQAPADEKLFF.

The chain is built from TRBV25-1 and TRBJ2-1, with a possible D match to TRBD1 (6 bases). The V and J ends lost 6 bases and 5 bases respectively, with 17 bases between them. CDR1 and CDR2 from the germline V gene are MGHDK and SYGVNS. CDR3 length: 15 amino acids. The chain's CDR3 is CASSDPRTADNEQFF. The CDR3 DNA follows: TGTGCCAGCAGCGACCCAAGGACAGCCGACAATGAGCAGTTCTTC.

The chain uses TRBV11-1 and TRBJ1-3, with a possible D match to TRBD1 (6 bases). Germline loops: CDR1 SGHAT, CDR2 FQDESV (reference sequence). The CDR3 totals 14 residues. Trimming removed 4 bases at V and 0 bases at J, with 7 bases between. The CDR3 nucleotides are TGTGCCAGCAGCTGGACAGACTCTGGAAACACCATATATTTT. It yields the protein CASSWTDSGNTIYF.